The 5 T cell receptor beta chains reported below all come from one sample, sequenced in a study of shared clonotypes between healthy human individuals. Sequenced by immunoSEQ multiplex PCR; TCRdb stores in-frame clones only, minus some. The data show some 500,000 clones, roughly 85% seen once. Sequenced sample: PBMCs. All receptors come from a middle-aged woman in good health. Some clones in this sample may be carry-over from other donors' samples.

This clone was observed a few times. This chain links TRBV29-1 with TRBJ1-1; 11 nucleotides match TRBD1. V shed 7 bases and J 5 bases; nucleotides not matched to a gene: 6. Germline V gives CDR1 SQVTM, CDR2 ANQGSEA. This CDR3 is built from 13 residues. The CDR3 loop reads CSARTGGWTEAFF. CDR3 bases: TGCAGCGCCCGGACAGGGGGCTGGACTGAAGCTTTCTTT.

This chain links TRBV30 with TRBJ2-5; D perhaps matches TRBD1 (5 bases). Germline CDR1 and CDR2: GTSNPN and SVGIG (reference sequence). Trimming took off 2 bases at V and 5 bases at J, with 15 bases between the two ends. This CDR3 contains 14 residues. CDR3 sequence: CAWSSGNSWETQYF. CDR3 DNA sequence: TGTGCCTGGAGTTCAGGGAATTCGTGGGAGACCCAGTACTTC.

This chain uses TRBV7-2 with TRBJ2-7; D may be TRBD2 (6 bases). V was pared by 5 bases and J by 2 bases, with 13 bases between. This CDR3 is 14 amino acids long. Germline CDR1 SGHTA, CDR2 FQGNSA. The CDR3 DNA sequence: TGTGCCAGCAGCCCAACGGGGGATCCCTACGAGCAGTACTTC. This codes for CASSPTGDPYEQYF.

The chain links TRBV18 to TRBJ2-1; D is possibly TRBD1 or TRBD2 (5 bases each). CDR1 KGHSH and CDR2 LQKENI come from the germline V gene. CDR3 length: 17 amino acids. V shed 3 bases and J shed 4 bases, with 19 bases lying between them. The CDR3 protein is CASSPTAGTAPYNEQFF. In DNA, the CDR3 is TGTGCCAGCTCACCGACTGCCGGGACGGCTCCTTACAATGAGCAGTTCTTC.

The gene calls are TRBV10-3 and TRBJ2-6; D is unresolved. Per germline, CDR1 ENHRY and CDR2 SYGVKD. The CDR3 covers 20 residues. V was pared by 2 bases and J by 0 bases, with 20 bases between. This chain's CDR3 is CAISEGVEAQTDSGANVLTF. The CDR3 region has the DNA TGTGCCATCAGTGAGGGCGTGGAAGCGCAAACCGACTCTGGGGCCAACGTCCTGACTTTC.